Each of the 21 T cell receptor beta chains below was sequenced from the same sample in a study of immune cell composition in non-small cell lung cancer. Normal lung sampling was at least 3 cm from the tumour, as distant as possible. Sequenced by immunoSEQ multiplex PCR; TCRdb stores in-frame clones only, minus some. The sample has about 3,400 clones, 84% seen once. Sequences were obtained from non-adjacent lung tissue. The origin of the receptors is a human donor with non-small cell lung cancer.

This clone was counted only a few times. The chain employs TRBV27 and TRBJ1-2; D ambiguous. The germline CDR1 and CDR2 sequences are MNHEY and SMNVEV (reference sequence). The CDR3 is 15 residues long. Between the trimmed V and J ends, which lost 6 bases and 0 bases, there was a span of 14 bases. The CDR3: CASSRYSAANYGYTF. Written as DNA, the CDR3 is TGTGCCAGCAGCCGTTACAGTGCCGCTAACTATGGCTACACCTTC.

This sequence joins TRBV5-1 and TRBJ2-7, with unresolved D. CDR1 SGHRS and CDR2 YFSETQ come from the germline V gene. The V end was cut by 4 bases, the J end by 4 bases, with 12 bases between. This CDR3 has 13 amino acids. CDR3 protein: CASSHNTLYEQYF. CDR3 in DNA: TGCGCCAGCAGCCATAATACTTTATACGAGCAGTACTTC. The whole variable domain, filled in from reference TRBV5-1 and TRBJ2-7, reads KAGVTQTPRYLIKTRGQQVTLSCSPISGHRSVSWYQQTPGQGLQFLFEYFSETQRNKGNFPGRFSGRQFSNSRSEMNVSTLELGDSALYLCASSHNTLYEQYFGPGTRLTVT.

The genes are TRBV7-6 and TRBJ2-2; the D gene is possibly TRBD2 (6 bases). Germline values: CDR1 SGHVS, CDR2 FNYEAQ. The CDR3 consists of 14 residues. V lost 1 base and J lost 4, with 7 bases in between. The DNA of the CDR3 is TGTGCCAGCAGCTTAGGGACTACCACCGGGGAGCTGTTTTTT. As protein: CASSLGTTTGELFF.

The rearrangement uses TRBV30 and TRBJ2-5, with 8 bases lining up with TRBD1. In germline, CDR1 is GTSNPN, CDR2 SVGIG (reference sequence). CDR3 length: 13 residues. Trimming cost V 0 bases and J 5 bases; bases outside gene matches: 2. As DNA, the CDR3 is TGTGCCTGGAGTGTGGACAGGGAGGAGACCCAGTACTTC. This sequence encodes CAWSVDREETQYF.

The chain is built from TRBV28 and TRBJ1-1; TRBD1 matches 9 bases. V dropped 1 base and J dropped 1; count of bases not matched to a gene: 22. This CDR3 region has 22 residues. CDR1 is MDHEN and CDR2 is SYDVKM in the germline V gene. The CDR3 loop is CASSLYRGQGQVILKGNTEAFF. The CDR3 region has the DNA TGTGCCAGCAGTTTATATCGAGGACAGGGGCAAGTCATACTCAAGGGGAACACTGAAGCTTTCTTT.

This chain uses TRBV4-3 with TRBJ2-3; TRBD2 might be the D (5 bases). V was trimmed by 0 bases and J by 3 bases, leaving 22 bases between them. Germline V gene sequence: CDR1 LGHNA, CDR2 YSLEER. The CDR3 is 19 amino acids. The CDR3 DNA sequence: TGCGCCAGCAGCCAAGATCCGCACATTGGAGGCTTAAGGACAGATACGCAGTATTTT. Its translation: CASSQDPHIGGLRTDTQYF.

The genes are TRBV15 and TRBJ2-2; D not certain. Between the trimmed V and J ends, which lost 0 bases and 1 base, there was a span of 12 bases. CDR3 length: 17 amino acids. In germline, CDR1 is LNHNV, CDR2 YYDKDF (reference sequence). CDR3 sequence: CATSRDRNSQNTGELFF. The CDR3 DNA reads TGTGCCACCAGCAGAGATAGAAACAGCCAGAACACCGGGGAGCTGTTTTTT.

This chain connects TRBV2 to TRBJ2-7; TRBD1 agrees at 9 bases. The CDR3 extends over 17 amino acids. The trim removed 5 bases at V and 4 bases at J, leaving 15 bases unmatched. Germline CDR1 reads SNHLY; CDR2 reads FYNNEI. The CDR3 DNA reads as TGTGCCAGCAGTTTTCGGCGAGGGGGACAGGGATCGTACGAGCAGTACTTC. Translation: CASSFRRGGQGSYEQYF.

The sample holds one count of this clone. The chain joins TRBV5-4 to TRBJ2-7; tentatively, D is TRBD1 (5 bases). V was trimmed by 0 bases and J by 1 base, leaving 11 bases between them. Germline assignment: CDR1 SGHNT and CDR2 YYREEE (reference sequence). The CDR3 covers 15 residues. The CDR3 spells CASSLGYDSSYEQYF. Written as DNA, the CDR3 is TGTGCCAGCAGCTTGGGATATGACAGTTCCTACGAGCAGTACTTC.

This chain links TRBV27 with TRBJ1-1; 9 nucleotides agree with TRBD1. The CDR3 sequence is 18 residues long. Trimming took 6 bases from V and 1 from J; bases not matched to a gene: 15. CDR1 is MNHEY, CDR2 SMNVEV, per germline (reference sequence). CDR3 sequence (DNA): TGTGCCAGCAGCCCCTGGTCGGGACAGGGTGTAGGGAACACTGAAGCTTTCTTT. The encoded protein is CASSPWSGQGVGNTEAFF.

The rearrangement joins TRBV6-5 to TRBJ1-5; D is undetermined. From germline, CDR1 is MNHEY and CDR2 SVGAGI. Trimming cost V 0 bases and J 3 bases, with 9 bases left between them. This CDR3 has 15 amino acids. CDR3 DNA sequence: TGTGCCAGCAGTTACTCGAACAGCCTCAATCAGCCCCAGCATTTT. Protein: CASSYSNSLNQPQHF.

The CDR3 DNA is TGTGCCAGCAGCCCCCGAGGCGCTAGCGGGAGAGAGACCCAGTACTTC. As protein: CASSPRGASGRETQYF. The rearrangement links TRBV7-2 to TRBJ2-5; 10 nucleotides agree with TRBD2. Trimming cost V 5 bases and J 4 bases; bases outside gene matches: 10. CDR3 size: 16 residues. Per the germline V gene, CDR1 is SGHTA and CDR2 is FQGNSA.

This clone occurred once. The junction departs from the called germline gene at one end, perhaps through a read error. V usage is TRBV18 and J usage is TRBJ2-6; possibly TRBD1 for D (5 bases). Germline CDR1 KGHSH, CDR2 LQKENI. The length of the CDR3 is 18 residues. The CDR3 protein is CASSSRADITKSGQRPDF. The CDR3 nucleotides read TGTGCCAGCTCATCACGTGCGGACATTACAAAGTCGGGCCAACGTCCTGATTTC.

V gene TRBV27 combines with J gene TRBJ1-2; D uncertain. Looked up from germline, CDR1 is MNHEY and CDR2 is SMNVEV (reference sequence). Trimming left V 6 bases short and J 0 bases short, with 26 bases between. The CDR3 has 19 amino acids. CDR3 loop: CASSQQTQVRGIPNYGYTF. The CDR3 bases are TGTGCCAGCAGCCAACAAACCCAAGTAAGAGGGATACCTAACTATGGCTACACCTTC.

The table lists this clone with a few counts. The chain has TRBV5-1 and TRBJ2-7, with 7 positions matching TRBD1. The CDR3 has 15 residues. CDR1 SGHRS and CDR2 YFSETQ come from the germline V gene. J gave up 4 bases and V 0 bases, and 7 bases lay outside the gene matches. The CDR3 region has the DNA TGCGCCAGCAGCTTGGGTACAGGGGTCAGGTACGAGCAGTACTTC. Translated: CASSLGTGVRYEQYF.

The chain has TRBV2 and TRBJ2-1; the match to TRBD2 covers 9 bases. Germline CDR1 is SNHLY and CDR2 is FYNNEI. This CDR3 is 15 amino acids long. V shed 6 bases and J 0 bases; nucleotides not matched to a gene: 3. CDR3 sequence (DNA): TGTGCCAGCAGGCTAGCGGGATCCTCCTACAATGAGCAGTTCTTC. Protein sequence: CASRLAGSSYNEQFF.

The chain employs TRBV7-9 and TRBJ2-1; the match to TRBD2 covers 7 bases. J lost 1 base, V lost 11 bases, and 11 bases had no gene match. The CDR3 spans 15 residues. CDR1 is SEHNR, CDR2 FQNEAQ, per germline (reference sequence). The CDR3 sequence: CALLGASGSYNEQFF. The CDR3 bases are TGTGCCCTCCTTGGGGCTAGCGGATCCTACAATGAGCAGTTCTTC. Based on the CDR3 plus reference TRBV7-9 and TRBJ2-1, the full variable domain is DTGVSQNPRHKITKRGQNVTFRCDPISEHNRLYWYRQTLGQGPEFLTYFQNEAQLEKSRLLSDRFSAERPKGSFSTLEIQRTEQGDSAMYLCALLGASGSYNEQFFGPGTRLTVL.

This clone was seen only once. This chain links TRBV13 with TRBJ2-7; maybe TRBD1 (5 bases). The CDR3 has 15 residues. Germline V CDR1 and CDR2: PRHDT, FYEKMQ (reference sequence). V lost 4 bases to trimming and J lost 0 bases, with 13 bases between them. The CDR3 region is CASSSRQKSSYEQYF. As DNA, the CDR3 is TGTGCCAGCAGCTCACGACAGAAGAGCTCCTACGAGCAGTACTTC.

CDR3 DNA: TGTGCCAGCAGCGTAGGGCCAGGAAACTACGAGCAGTACTTC. Residues: CASSVGPGNYEQYF. The V gene is TRBV9, the J gene TRBJ2-7; the D is unclear. In germline, CDR1 is SGDLS, CDR2 YYNGEE. The CDR3 has 14 residues. Trimming took off 0 bases at V and 3 bases at J, with 10 bases between the two ends.

This chain links TRBV10-1 with TRBJ1-5; tentative D call: TRBD1 (6 bases). Trimming took 0 bases from V and 3 from J, leaving 9 bases between them. CDR3 length: 15 residues. Germline CDR1 and CDR2: WNHNN and SYGVQD (reference sequence). CDR3 region: CASSESAGDNQPQHF. CDR3 nucleotides: TGCGCCAGCAGTGAGTCTGCAGGGGACAATCAGCCCCAGCATTTT.

This clone was observed a handful of times. The chain has TRBV10-3 and TRBJ2-3; a possible D gene is TRBD1 (7 bases). With 4 bases removed from V and 2 bases from J, the gap between germline ends came to 19 bases. The CDR3 loop spans 17 amino acids. Germline lookup yields CDR1 ENHRY and CDR2 SYGVKD. The CDR3 region has the DNA TGTGCCATCAGTGGGACGGAGGGGGCTAGCGTCACAGATACGCAGTATTTT. Its translation is CAISGTEGASVTDTQYF.